Reported below is one T cell receptor beta chain. Authors' methods: Amplification with reference gene primers provided the estimates of nucleated cell counts. Profiling relied on immunoSEQ multiplex PCR, and the TCRdb table lists in-frame clones only, not all of them. V, J and clone size reflect that table, while D and trimming were determined from the DNA. The data hold under 200,000 clones, with roughly 86% observed a single time. Seattle participants joined during active infection and were tracked over time. These data originate in a study of blood T cell repertoires in COVID-19. On the study more broadly: Samples came from the United States, Italy and Spain, spanning acute and convalescent COVID-19. Sources were T cells, B-cell-depleted T cells, or PBMCs; the material itself was cDNA or gDNA.

The CDR3 totals 13 residues. Trimming stripped 5 bases from V and 4 bases from J, with 11 bases between. CDR1 is SGHTA and CDR2 is FQGNSA in the germline V gene. Sequenced: peripheral blood. This clonotype originated in a man aged 60-69 years with COVID-19, enrolled during active disease. The rearrangement joins TRBV7-2 to TRBJ2-5; a possible D gene is TRBD2 (5 bases). The CDR3 protein is CASSALRGETQYF. CDR3 nucleotides: TGTGCCAGCAGCGCCCTACGGGGAGAGACCCAGTACTTC.